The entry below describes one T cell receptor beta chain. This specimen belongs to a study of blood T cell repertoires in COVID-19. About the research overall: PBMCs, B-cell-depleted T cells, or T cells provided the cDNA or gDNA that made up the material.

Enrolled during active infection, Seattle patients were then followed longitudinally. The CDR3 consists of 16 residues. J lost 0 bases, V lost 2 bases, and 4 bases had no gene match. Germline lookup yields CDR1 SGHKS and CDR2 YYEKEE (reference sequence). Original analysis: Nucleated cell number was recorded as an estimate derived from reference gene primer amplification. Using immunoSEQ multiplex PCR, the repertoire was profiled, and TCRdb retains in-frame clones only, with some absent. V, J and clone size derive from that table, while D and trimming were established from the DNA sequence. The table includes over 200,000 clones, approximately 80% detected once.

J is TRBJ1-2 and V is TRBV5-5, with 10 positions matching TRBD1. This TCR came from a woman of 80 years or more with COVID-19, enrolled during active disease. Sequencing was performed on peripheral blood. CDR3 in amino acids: CASSLGQGETNYGYTF. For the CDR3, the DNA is TGTGCCAGCAGCTTAGGACAGGGGGAAACTAACTATGGCTACACCTTC. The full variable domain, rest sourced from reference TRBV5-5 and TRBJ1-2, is DAGVTQSPTHLIKTRGQQVTLRCSPISGHKSVSWYQQVLGQGPQFIFQYYEKEERGRGNFPDRFSARQFPNYSSELNVNALLLGDSALYLCASSLGQGETNYGYTFGSGTRLTVV.